The source of this TCR beta chain is a study of spatial heterogeneity in lung cancer. Study overall: Untreated early-stage non-small cell lung cancer patients, approximately 79 in total, were the donors. Within raw reads, each unique TCR and UMI combination appeared on average more than ten times. Study-wide results and caveats: Ubiquitous expanded tumor TCRs showed up in blood more at resection than follow-up.

The CDR3 runs to 12 residues. Germline lookup yields CDR1 SEHNR and CDR2 FQNEAQ (reference sequence). Trimming shortened V by 2 bases and J by 7 bases, and 3 bases separated the two germline ends. Time point meaning: blood at routine non-recurrence follow-up after resection. The sequenced material consisted of unsorted whole RNA from tumor, nontumor lung or frozen PBMC. This clonotype was counted many times. Its target is unknown. TCRdb ran MiXCR on the 5' RACE reads and lists one entry per CDR3 protein. Of 55,000 to 75,000 distinct CDR3 sequences listed, 8% to 10% are singletons. Sample: PBMCs, taken at follow-up. V is TRBV7-9 and J is TRBJ1-6, with D uncertain. This TCR came from a female donor with early-stage non-small cell lung cancer. This chain's CDR3 is CASSLNNSPLHF. The DNA for the CDR3 is TGTGCCAGCAGCTTAAACAATTCACCCCTCCACTTT.